Shown below are 14 T cell receptor beta chains from a single sample sequenced in a study of OX40 agonist ivuxolimab in advanced cancers. Clones were read by immunoSEQ multiplex PCR, and TCRdb kept only the in-frame ones, dropping some. The sample contains 50,000 to 65,000 clones, 75% to 90% of which appear only once. The sequencing used CD4+ or CD8+ T cells sorted from blood, collected in a trial of the OX40 agonist ivuxolimab. The receptors derive from an adult with an advanced solid tumor such as melanoma, head and neck, liver or kidney cancer.

The chain combines TRBV6-1 with TRBJ2-7, with D possibly being TRBD2 (5 bases). This CDR3 is built from 12 residues. The V and J ends lost 2 bases and 9 bases respectively, with 11 bases between them. CDR1 MNHNS and CDR2 SASEGT come from the germline V gene. The CDR3 loop reads CASSERGTGQYF. CDR3 DNA sequence: TGTGCCAGCAGTGAACGGGGTACCGGGCAGTACTTC.

This chain connects TRBV5-4 to TRBJ1-6, with a weak D call TRBD1 (5 bases). Trimming removed 4 bases from V and 7 bases from J, with 12 bases in between. The CDR3 is 14 residues long. Looked up from germline, CDR1 is SGHNT and CDR2 is YYREEE (reference sequence). The CDR3 bases are TGTGCCAGCAGCAGGGCCGGGGCAAATTCACCCCTCCACTTT. Amino acids: CASSRAGANSPLHF.

The chain employs TRBV5-4 and TRBJ2-1; 8 nucleotides line up with TRBD2. Germline V gives CDR1 SGHNT, CDR2 YYREEE (reference sequence). Trimming took 4 bases from V and 0 from J; bases not matched to a gene: 3. The CDR3 runs 15 residues. The DNA for the CDR3 is TGTGCCAGCAGCCAGCGGGAGAGCTCCTACAATGAGCAGTTCTTC. Translation gives CASSQRESSYNEQFF.

The chain has TRBV27 and TRBJ2-1; 11 nucleotides agree with TRBD2. Germline values: CDR1 MNHEY, CDR2 SMNVEV (reference sequence). The CDR3 covers 18 residues. With 6 bases clipped from V and 2 bases from J, the junction kept 12 bases outside the gene matches. The CDR3 reads CASSNTGLAETPYNEQFF. In DNA, the CDR3 is TGTGCCAGCAGCAACACGGGACTAGCGGAGACACCCTACAATGAGCAGTTCTTC.

The CDR3 sequence: CASSPSWDSEAFF. The CDR3, as DNA: TGTGCCAGCTCACCATCCTGGGACAGTGAAGCTTTCTTT. The V gene is TRBV18, the J gene TRBJ1-1, with 7 bases aligning to TRBD1. The V gene end was trimmed by 2 bases and the J gene end by 7 bases; junction bases not matched to a gene: 4. The CDR3 sequence is 13 residues long. Germline V gives CDR1 KGHSH, CDR2 LQKENI.

The V and J genes are TRBV10-1 and TRBJ2-2; 11 bases map to TRBD1. Germline CDR1 is WNHNN and CDR2 is SYGVQD (reference sequence). The CDR3 covers 14 residues. The trim removed 6 bases at V and 6 bases at J, leaving 3 bases unmatched. The CDR3: CASSGQGAAGELFF. DNA of the CDR3: TGCGCCAGCAGCGGACAGGGGGCGGCCGGGGAGCTGTTTTTT.

The chain uses TRBV7-9 and TRBJ1-2; D ambiguous. The length of the CDR3 is 16 residues. With 5 bases removed from V and 6 bases from J, the gap between germline ends came to 22 bases. The V gene's germline CDR1 is SEHNR and CDR2 FQNEAQ (reference sequence). The DNA of the CDR3 is TGTGCCAGCAGCGCCATGGAAAGGCTAATGGTCCATGGCTACACCTTC. Protein: CASSAMERLMVHGYTF.

The V call is TRBV28, the J call TRBJ2-3; D gene uncertain. CDR1 and CDR2 (germline): MDHEN, SYDVKM. The CDR3 is 12 amino acids. Trimming took 1 base from V and 4 from J, leaving 3 bases between them. The chain's CDR3 is CASSLYSDTQYF. The CDR3 DNA sequence: TGTGCCAGCAGTTTATATTCAGATACGCAGTATTTT.

The chain couples TRBV2 to TRBJ1-1; D is unresolved. Germline CDR1 SNHLY, CDR2 FYNNEI. Trimming pared 0 bases from V and 5 bases from J, leaving 10 bases between. There are 14 residues in the CDR3. DNA of the CDR3: TGTGCCAGCAGTGAAGCGGCGGGGAGGACTGAAGCTTTCTTT. Its translation is CASSEAAGRTEAFF.

The J gene is TRBJ2-5, the V gene TRBV29-1, with D possibly matching TRBD1 (5 bases). The CDR3 runs 14 residues. Germline CDR1 SQVTM, CDR2 ANQGSEA. Between the trimmed V and J ends, which lost 0 bases and 5 bases, there was a span of 13 bases. CDR3 DNA sequence: TGCAGCGTTGAAGATCCTAGGGGATGGGAGACCCAGTACTTC. Translated, it gives CSVEDPRGWETQYF. The complete variable domain, with remaining parts taken from reference TRBV29-1 and TRBJ2-5, reads SAVISQKPSRDICQRGTSLTIQCQVDSQVTMMFWYRQQPGQSLTLIATANQGSEATYESGFVIDKFPISRPNLTFSTLTVSNMSPEDSSIYLCSVEDPRGWETQYFGPGTRLLVL.

This clone was counted only a few times. The chain has TRBV19 and TRBJ1-1; a weak D match, TRBD1 (5 bases). Trimming shortened V by 1 base and J by 0 bases, and 12 bases separated the two germline ends. Germline-derived CDR1 and CDR2 are LNHDA and SQIVND (reference sequence). CDR3 size: 16 residues. The CDR3, as DNA: TGTGCCAGTAGTATAGGTTCTGGGGGTATGAACACTGAAGCTTTCTTT. This encodes CASSIGSGGMNTEAFF.

The chain is built from TRBV5-8 and TRBJ2-1, with TRBD2 identical over 7 bases. Germline V gene sequence: CDR1 SGHTS, CDR2 YDEGEE. The V segment lost 4 bases and the J segment 6 bases; nucleotides outside the gene matches: 13. The CDR3 consists of 16 residues. The CDR3 is CASSQRAGFPLNEQFF. CDR3 sequence (DNA): TGTGCCAGCAGCCAGAGAGCGGGATTCCCCCTCAATGAGCAGTTCTTC.

The chain uses TRBV14 and TRBJ2-1; no clear D. The germline CDR1 and CDR2 sequences are SGHDN and FVKESK. The ends were cut back, 2 bases at V and 6 bases at J, with 8 bases in the middle. The CDR3 has 13 amino acids. DNA for the CDR3: TGTGCCAGCAGCCAATTTCGGCTCAATGAGCAGTTCTTC. This codes for CASSQFRLNEQFF.

CDR3 nucleotide sequence: TGTGCCAGCAGTTTATTTGGTACTAGACCGTTGTTCGGGGAGCTGTTTTTT. This translates into CASSLFGTRPLFGELFF. The rearrangement joins TRBV27 to TRBJ2-2; D possibly corresponds to TRBD2 (5 bases). This CDR3 has 17 residues. Germline V gene lookup returns CDR1 MNHEY and CDR2 SMNVEV (reference sequence). V gave up 1 base and J gave up 7 bases, with 19 bases separating them.